The 15 T cell receptor beta chains reported below all come from one sample, sequenced in a study of human T cells and chemical hapten exposure. Time point given: healthy volunteer bleed at 2 weeks. From whole blood left unfractionated, total RNA was extracted. MiXCR was run by TCRdb on the RACE reads, yielding one entry per CDR3 protein. The sample carries about 31,000 distinct CDR3 sequences, 6.5% to 8.5% recorded once. Material: whole blood. Source of these receptors: a human donor in good health. Some clones in this sample may be carry-over from other donors' samples.

The sample holds many counts of this clonotype. The rearrangement links TRBV27 to TRBJ2-1; 8 nucleotides agree with TRBD2. CDR3 length: 15 amino acids. V was clipped by 7 bases and J by 9 bases; unmatched bases: 14. Germline V gene sequence: CDR1 MNHEY, CDR2 SMNVEV (reference sequence). This chain's CDR3 is CASTGGAGGPSEQFF. For the CDR3, the DNA is TGTGCCAGCACCGGGGGGGCGGGAGGCCCATCTGAGCAGTTCTTC.

In its sample, this clonotype was seen a few times. V usage is TRBV3-1 and J usage is TRBJ2-3; 7 positions match TRBD1. The CDR3 covers 15 residues. The junction had 7 bases not matched to a gene; V was cut back by 3 bases and J by 4 bases. The germline gives CDR1 LGHDT, CDR2 YNNKEL (reference sequence). This CDR3 is CASSHQGVRADTQYF. The CDR3 DNA is TGTGCCAGCAGCCATCAGGGGGTTCGGGCAGATACGCAGTATTTT.

The V call is TRBV7-6, the J call TRBJ2-3, with D unclear. V gave up 1 base and J gave up 1 base, with 9 bases separating them. The CDR3 spans 15 residues. CDR1 is SGHVS, CDR2 FNYEAQ, per germline. This CDR3 reads CASSLEGSGTDTQYF. CDR3 DNA: TGTGCCAGCAGCTTAGAGGGTTCTGGCACAGATACGCAGTATTTT.

A word on this clonotype: A read error is possible here, since a much larger clone lies one base away. In DNA form, the CDR3 reads TGTACCAGCACCCAGGGGGGTGAAGCTTTCTTT. Translating gives CTSTQGGEAFF. The chain uses TRBV6-2 or TRBV6-3 and TRBJ1-1, with 7 bases aligning to TRBD1. CDR3 length: 11 residues. Germline loops: CDR1 MNHEY, CDR2 SVGEGT.

This clonotype has ten or more counts. The rearrangement uses TRBV12-3 or TRBV12-4 and TRBJ1-4, with 7 bases lining up with TRBD1. V lost 6 bases to trimming and J lost 0 bases; unmatched junction nucleotides: 4. The CDR3 is 15 residues long. The CDR3 sequence is CASSYTGATNEKLFF. CDR3 DNA: TGTGCCAGCAGCTACACAGGGGCAACTAATGAAAAACTGTTTTTT.

By sample fraction, this clonotype is medium-sized. This rearrangement joins TRBV29-1 to TRBJ1-1; a weak D match, TRBD1 (5 bases). Germline V gene data show CDR1 as SQVTM and CDR2 as ANQGSEA. This CDR3 region has 11 residues. The V end was cut by 6 bases, the J end by 11 bases, with 16 bases between. In nucleotides, the CDR3 is TGCAGCGTAGATTTCAGGGAGGGGGCTTTCTTT. Encoded protein: CSVDFREGAFF.

Note on this clonotype: A read error may explain this, as a much larger clone is one base away. The chain employs TRBV10-3 and TRBJ2-3; tentative D call: TRBD1 (6 bases). Germline CDR1 reads ENHRY; CDR2 reads SYGVKD. The CDR3 runs 16 residues. CDR3: CTISESPGEVQDTQYF. CDR3 nucleotide sequence: TGTACCATCAGTGAGTCCCCAGGGGAAGTTCAAGATACGCAGTATTTT.

This chain joins TRBV29-1 and TRBJ1-5; 8 bases line up with TRBD1. This CDR3 has 13 residues. Unmatched junction bases numbered 4, after V lost 3 bases and J lost 6 bases. Germline V lookup: CDR1 SQVTM, CDR2 ANQGSEA. As DNA, the CDR3 is TGCAGCGTTGACCAGGGGGCGGGTCAGCCCCAGCATTTT. Residues: CSVDQGAGQPQHF.

In its sample, this clonotype was seen many times. The chain recombines TRBV20-1 with TRBJ2-7, with 7 bases aligning to TRBD2. Germline values: CDR1 DFQATT, CDR2 SNEGSKA (reference sequence). The CDR3 runs to 13 residues. J was trimmed by 3 bases and V by 6 bases; bases with no gene match: 8. CDR3 in amino acids: CSAWASGHYEQYF. The CDR3 DNA sequence: TGCAGTGCGTGGGCTAGCGGACACTACGAGCAGTACTTC.

This clonotype came up many times. CDR3 protein: CASSATGYGYTF. The CDR3 bases are TGTGCCAGCAGTGCGACAGGGTATGGCTACACCTTC. V gene TRBV25-1 combines with J gene TRBJ1-2; 7 bases agree with TRBD1. This CDR3 spans 12 amino acids. After removal of 4 bases from V and 5 bases from J, the junction contained 1 base not matched to a gene. CDR1 and CDR2 from the germline V gene are MGHDK and SYGVNS.

The V and J genes are TRBV2 and TRBJ1-4, with D possibly being TRBD1 (5 bases). Germline V CDR1 and CDR2: SNHLY, FYNNEI. Trimming took off 6 bases at V and 10 bases at J, with 21 bases between the two ends. This CDR3 comprises 15 residues. DNA for the CDR3: TGTGCCAGCAGCCACGTTAGGGTCGGGACTAGAAAACTGTTTTTT. It yields the protein CASSHVRVGTRKLFF. The entire variable domain, with the rest obtained from reference TRBV2 and TRBJ1-4, is as follows: EPEVTQTPSHQVTQMGQEVILRCVPISNHLYFYWYRQILGQKVEFLVSFYNNEISEKSEIFDDQFSVERPDGSNFTLKIRSTKLEDSAMYFCASSHVRVGTRKLFFGSGTQLSVL.

The genes are TRBV2 and TRBJ1-1; 11 bases line up with TRBD1. The CDR3 is 16 amino acids. Germline CDR1 reads SNHLY; CDR2 reads FYNNEI. J lost 3 bases, V lost 4 bases, and 7 bases had no gene match. The CDR3 region has the DNA TGTGCCAGCAGTGTATGGACAGGGGGCGCGGACACTGAAGCTTTCTTT. Protein: CASSVWTGGADTEAFF.

The table lists this clonotype with a few counts. This sequence joins TRBV4-1 and TRBJ1-5; 9 bases agree with TRBD1. The ends lost 0 bases at V and 2 bases at J; junction bases unmatched: 5. Looked up from germline, CDR1 is MGHRA and CDR2 is YSYEKL. The CDR3 consists of 17 residues. The CDR3 DNA reads as TGCGCCAGCAGCCAAGACTACAGGGGGCTGGGCAATCAGCCCCAGCATTTT. Residues: CASSQDYRGLGNQPQHF.

This clonotype was counted only a few times. The V call is TRBV7-9, the J call TRBJ1-1, with a tentative D call TRBD1 (5 bases). Germline V gene sequence: CDR1 SEHNR, CDR2 FQNEAQ (reference sequence). V dropped 1 base and J dropped 5 bases, with 17 bases sitting between them. This CDR3 contains 16 residues. CDR3 amino acids: CASSLVGFGARTEAFF. The CDR3 DNA follows: TGTGCCAGCAGCTTAGTGGGCTTTGGGGCGCGGACTGAAGCTTTCTTT. Filled out from reference TRBV7-9 and TRBJ1-1, the complete variable domain reads DTGVSQNPRHKITKRGQNVTFRCDPISEHNRLYWYRQTLGQGPEFLTYFQNEAQLEKSRLLSDRFSAERPKGSFSTLEIQRTEQGDSAMYLCASSLVGFGARTEAFFGQGTRLTVV.

CDR3: CSAAGANEQFF. The CDR3 DNA follows: TGCAGTGCTGCGGGGGCGAATGAGCAGTTCTTC. V and J are TRBV20-1 and TRBJ2-1; a weak D match, TRBD2 (7 bases). CDR1 is DFQATT, CDR2 SNEGSKA, per germline (reference sequence). The CDR3 covers 11 residues. V lost 5 bases and J lost 7, with 9 bases in between.